The 2 T cell receptor beta chains below were found in one sample sequenced in a study of cytomegalovirus exposure and HLA in healthy donors. A multiplex PCR was run with 60 Vbeta primers and 13 Jbeta primers. Clones were sequenced by immunoSEQ multiplex PCR, and TCRdb holds only the in-frame ones, with some missing. The table records some 220,000 clones, about 89% of them present only once. Sequencing was performed on PBMCs. The origin of the receptors is a woman aged 18 to 35 in good health and CMV-seronegative.

The chain recombines TRBV11-3 with TRBJ1-3; possible D gene TRBD1, 5 bases. Germline-derived CDR1 and CDR2 are SGHNT and YENEEA. The germline V and J ends were trimmed by 5 bases and 0 bases, with 11 bases remaining between them. The CDR3 consists of 15 residues. CDR3 DNA: TGTGCCAGCAGCCCCCGGGGGGACTCTGGAAACACCATATATTTT. Protein sequence: CASSPRGDSGNTIYF.

Here the CDR3 DNA reads TGTGCCAGCACTTCTAGAAACACCATATATTTT. Translated, it gives CASTSRNTIYF. This chain connects TRBV5-6 to TRBJ1-3, with D unresolved. This CDR3 spans 11 amino acids. Per germline, CDR1 SGHDT and CDR2 YYEEEE. The germline V and J ends were trimmed by 6 bases and 5 bases, with 6 bases remaining between them.